This T cell receptor (beta chain) appears in the sequencing data of a study of spatial heterogeneity in lung cancer. MiXCR was run by TCRdb on the 5' RACE reads, yielding one entry per CDR3 protein. The sample holds 40,000 to 45,000 distinct CDR3 sequences; about 13% are singletons and the top ten take approximately 60%. Germline-derived CDR1 and CDR2 are MDHEN and SYDVKM. The CDR3 is made up of 10 amino acids. Trimming pared 7 bases from V and 6 bases from J, leaving 6 bases between. Time point noted: sample taken at primary tumor resection. Whole RNA from tumor, nontumor lung or frozen PBMC was sequenced unsorted. This clonotype was picked up many times.

The sample in question was PBMCs, obtained at surgery. This clonotype was sampled from a male donor with early-stage non-small cell lung cancer. The V gene is TRBV28, the J gene TRBJ1-2, with a possible D match to TRBD1 (5 bases). The CDR3 bases are TGTGCCAGCACAGGGAATGGCTACACCTTC. Residues: CASTGNGYTF.